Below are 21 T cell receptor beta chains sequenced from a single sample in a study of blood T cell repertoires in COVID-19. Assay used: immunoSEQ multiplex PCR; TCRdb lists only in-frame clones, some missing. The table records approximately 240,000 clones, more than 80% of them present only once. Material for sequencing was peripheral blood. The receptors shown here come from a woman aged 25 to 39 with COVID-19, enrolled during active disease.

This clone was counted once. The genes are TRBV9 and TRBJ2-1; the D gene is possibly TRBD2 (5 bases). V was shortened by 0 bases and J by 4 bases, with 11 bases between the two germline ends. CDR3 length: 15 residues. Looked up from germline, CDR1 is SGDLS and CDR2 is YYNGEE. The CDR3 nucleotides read TGTGCCAGCAGCGTAGACGGGAACCAGTACAATGAGCAGTTCTTC. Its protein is CASSVDGNQYNEQFF.

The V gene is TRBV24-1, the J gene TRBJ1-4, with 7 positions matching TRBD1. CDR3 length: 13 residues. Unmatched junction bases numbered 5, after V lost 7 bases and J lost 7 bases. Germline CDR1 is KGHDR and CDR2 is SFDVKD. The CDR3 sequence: CATSGGGGEKLFF. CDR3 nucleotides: TGTGCCACCAGCGGAGGGGGCGGTGAAAAACTGTTTTTT.

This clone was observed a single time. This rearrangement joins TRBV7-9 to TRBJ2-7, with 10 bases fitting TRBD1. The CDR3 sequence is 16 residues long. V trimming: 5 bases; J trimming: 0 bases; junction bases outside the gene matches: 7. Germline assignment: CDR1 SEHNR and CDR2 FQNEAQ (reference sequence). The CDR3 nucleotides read TGTGCCAGCAGCCTTAGGACAGGGGGAACCTCCTACGAGCAGTACTTC. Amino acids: CASSLRTGGTSYEQYF.

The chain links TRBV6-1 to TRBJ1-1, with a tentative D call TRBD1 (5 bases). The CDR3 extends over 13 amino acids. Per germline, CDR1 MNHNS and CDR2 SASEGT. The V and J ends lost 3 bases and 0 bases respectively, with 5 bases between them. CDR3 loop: CASSDRVNTEAFF. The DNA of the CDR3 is TGTGCCAGCAGTGACAGGGTGAACACTGAAGCTTTCTTT.

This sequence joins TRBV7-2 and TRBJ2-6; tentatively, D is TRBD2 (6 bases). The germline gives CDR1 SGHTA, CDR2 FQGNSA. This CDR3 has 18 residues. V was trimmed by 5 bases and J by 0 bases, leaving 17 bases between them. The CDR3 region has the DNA TGTGCCAGCAGCCCGGAGGGGCTTCCACTCTCTGGGGCCAACGTCCTGACTTTC. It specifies CASSPEGLPLSGANVLTF.

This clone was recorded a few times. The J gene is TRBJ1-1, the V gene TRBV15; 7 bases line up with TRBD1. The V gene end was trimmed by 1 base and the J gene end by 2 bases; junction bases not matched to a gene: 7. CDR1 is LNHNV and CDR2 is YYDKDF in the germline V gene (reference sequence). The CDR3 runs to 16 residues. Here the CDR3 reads CATSRGNRGLNTEAFF. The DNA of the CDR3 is TGTGCCACCAGCAGAGGTAACAGGGGACTTAACACTGAAGCTTTCTTT. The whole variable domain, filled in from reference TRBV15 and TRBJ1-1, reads DAMVIQNPRYQVTQFGKPVTLSCSQTLNHNVMYWYQQKSSQAPKLLFHYYDKDFNNEADTPDNFQSRRPNTSFCFLDIRSPGLGDTAMYLCATSRGNRGLNTEAFFGQGTRLTVV.

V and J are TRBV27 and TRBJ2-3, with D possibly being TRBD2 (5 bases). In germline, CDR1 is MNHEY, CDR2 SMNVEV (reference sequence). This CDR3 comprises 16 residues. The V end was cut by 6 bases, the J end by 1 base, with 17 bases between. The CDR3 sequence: CASSSRVGRGTDTQYF. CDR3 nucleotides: TGTGCCAGCAGCTCTAGGGTCGGGCGGGGCACAGATACGCAGTATTTT.

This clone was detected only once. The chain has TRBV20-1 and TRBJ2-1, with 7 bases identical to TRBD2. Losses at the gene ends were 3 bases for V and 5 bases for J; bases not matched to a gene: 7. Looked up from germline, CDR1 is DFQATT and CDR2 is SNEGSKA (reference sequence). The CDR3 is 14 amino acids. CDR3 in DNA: TGCAGTGCTAGTCGGTCTAGCGGAGACAATGAGCAGTTCTTC. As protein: CSASRSSGDNEQFF.

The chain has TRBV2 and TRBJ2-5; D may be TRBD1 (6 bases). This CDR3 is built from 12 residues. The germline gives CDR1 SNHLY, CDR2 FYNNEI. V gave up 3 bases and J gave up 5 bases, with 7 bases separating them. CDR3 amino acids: CASSDRGETQYF. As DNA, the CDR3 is TGTGCCAGCAGTGACAGGGGCGAGACCCAGTACTTC.

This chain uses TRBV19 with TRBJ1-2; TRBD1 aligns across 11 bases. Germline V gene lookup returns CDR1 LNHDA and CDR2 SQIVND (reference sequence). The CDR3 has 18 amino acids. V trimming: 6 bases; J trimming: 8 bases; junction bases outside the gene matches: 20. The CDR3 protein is CASRFSPLRTGGAGGYTF. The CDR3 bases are TGTGCCAGTAGATTCAGCCCACTCCGGACAGGGGGCGCAGGGGGCTACACCTTC.

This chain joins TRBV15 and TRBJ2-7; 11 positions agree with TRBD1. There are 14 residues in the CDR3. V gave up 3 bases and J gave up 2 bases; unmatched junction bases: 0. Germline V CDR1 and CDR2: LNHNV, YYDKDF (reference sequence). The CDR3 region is CATSRDRGPYEQYF. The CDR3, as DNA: TGTGCCACCAGCAGGGACAGGGGGCCCTACGAGCAGTACTTC.

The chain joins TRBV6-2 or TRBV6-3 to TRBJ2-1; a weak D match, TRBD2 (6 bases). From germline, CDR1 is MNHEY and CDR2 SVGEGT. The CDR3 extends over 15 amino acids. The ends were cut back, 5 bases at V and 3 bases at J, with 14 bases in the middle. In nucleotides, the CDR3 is TGTGCCAGCAGTGTGCCGGGACTGGACTACAATGAGCAGTTCTTC. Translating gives CASSVPGLDYNEQFF.

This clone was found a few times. The CDR3 DNA is TGTGCCAGCAGCTTAGCGCAGCTTAGGGCAGGGGATAGCAATCAGCCCCAGCATTTT. It specifies CASSLAQLRAGDSNQPQHF. The rearrangement joins TRBV7-8 to TRBJ1-5; tentatively, D is TRBD1 (6 bases). Germline V gene data show CDR1 as SGHVS and CDR2 as FQNEAQ. CDR3 size: 19 residues. V shed 0 bases and J shed 0 bases, with 18 bases lying between them. The whole variable domain, filled in from reference TRBV7-8 and TRBJ1-5, reads GAGVSQSPRYKVAKRGQDVALRCDPISGHVSLFWYQQALGQGPEFLTYFQNEAQLDKSGLPSDRFFAERPEGSVSTLKIQRTQQEDSAVYLCASSLAQLRAGDSNQPQHFGDGTRLSIL.

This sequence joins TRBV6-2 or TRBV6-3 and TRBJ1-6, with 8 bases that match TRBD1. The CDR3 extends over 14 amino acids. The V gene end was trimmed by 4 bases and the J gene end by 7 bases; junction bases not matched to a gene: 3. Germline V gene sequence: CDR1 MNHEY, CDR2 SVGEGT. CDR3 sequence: CASSLGQENSPLHF. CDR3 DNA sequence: TGTGCCAGCAGTTTGGGACAGGAGAATTCACCCCTCCACTTT.

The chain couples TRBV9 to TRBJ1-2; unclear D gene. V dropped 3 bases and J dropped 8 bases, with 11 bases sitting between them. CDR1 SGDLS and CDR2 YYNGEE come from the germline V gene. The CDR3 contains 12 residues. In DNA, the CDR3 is TGTGCCAGCAGCGATACCCCACTGGGCTACACCTTC. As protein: CASSDTPLGYTF.

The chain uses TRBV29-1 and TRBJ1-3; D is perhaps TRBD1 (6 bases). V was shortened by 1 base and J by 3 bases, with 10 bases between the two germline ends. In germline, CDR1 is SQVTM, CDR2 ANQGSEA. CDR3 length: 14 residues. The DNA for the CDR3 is TGCAGCGTTGAAGGGGGCAGGGGTGGAAACACCATATATTTT. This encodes CSVEGGRGGNTIYF.

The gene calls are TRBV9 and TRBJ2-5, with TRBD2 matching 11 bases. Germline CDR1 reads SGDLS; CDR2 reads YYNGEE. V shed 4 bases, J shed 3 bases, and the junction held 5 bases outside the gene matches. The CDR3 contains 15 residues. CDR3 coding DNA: TGTGCCAGCAGCCCTGGGACTAGCGGAGAAGAGACCCAGTACTTC. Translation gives CASSPGTSGEETQYF.

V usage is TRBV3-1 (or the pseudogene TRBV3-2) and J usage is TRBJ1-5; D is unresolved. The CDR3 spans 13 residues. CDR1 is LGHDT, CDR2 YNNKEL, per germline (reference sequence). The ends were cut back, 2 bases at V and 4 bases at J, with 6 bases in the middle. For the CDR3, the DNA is TGTGCCAGCAGCCAAACCCGGAATCAGCCCCAGCATTTT. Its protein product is CASSQTRNQPQHF.

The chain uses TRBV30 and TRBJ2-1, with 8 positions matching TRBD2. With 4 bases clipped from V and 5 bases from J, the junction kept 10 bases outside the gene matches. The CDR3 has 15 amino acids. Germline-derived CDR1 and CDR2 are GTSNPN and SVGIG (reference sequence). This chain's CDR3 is CAWMRRGVGHNEQFF. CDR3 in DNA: TGTGCCTGGATGCGGCGGGGGGTTGGCCACAATGAGCAGTTCTTC.

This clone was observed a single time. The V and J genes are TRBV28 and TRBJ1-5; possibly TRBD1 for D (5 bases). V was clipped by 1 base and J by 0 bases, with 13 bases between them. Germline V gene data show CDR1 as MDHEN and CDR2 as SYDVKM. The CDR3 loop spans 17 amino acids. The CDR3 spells CASSLYGQADSNQPQHF. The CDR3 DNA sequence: TGTGCCAGCAGTTTATACGGACAAGCCGATAGCAATCAGCCCCAGCATTTT. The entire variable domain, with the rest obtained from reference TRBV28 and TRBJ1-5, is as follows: DVKVTQSSRYLVKRTGEKVFLECVQDMDHENMFWYRQDPGLGLRLIYFSYDVKMKEKGDIPEGYSVSREKKERFSLILESASTNQTSMYLCASSLYGQADSNQPQHFGDGTRLSIL.

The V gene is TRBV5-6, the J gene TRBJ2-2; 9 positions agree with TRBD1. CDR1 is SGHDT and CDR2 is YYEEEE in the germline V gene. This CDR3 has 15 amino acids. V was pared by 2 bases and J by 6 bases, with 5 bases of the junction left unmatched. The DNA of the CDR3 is TGTGCCAGCAGCTTAGGGACAGGGTGGTCCGGGGAGCTGTTTTTT. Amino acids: CASSLGTGWSGELFF.